The present TCR beta chain was sequenced within a study of OX40 agonist ivuxolimab in advanced cancers. Study information: Anti-PD-1, anti-PD-L1 or anti-CTLA-4 therapy given earlier was allowed, and roughly 40% had some.

Findings and limits, study-wide: Clonal expansion among partial responders at 0.1-3.0 mg/kg ranked near the lowest. Fewer expanded clones were found on average in CD4+ than in CD8+ T cells.

CDR1 and CDR2 from the germline V gene are MNHNS and SASEGT. The CDR3 is 16 amino acids. After removal of 3 bases from V and 4 bases from J, the junction contained 8 bases not matched to a gene. Sequencing was performed with immunoSEQ multiplex PCR; in TCRdb, only in-frame clones are kept and a portion is missing. The data contain 35,000 to 40,000 clones, roughly 82% of them singletons. Concerning this clone: Its antigen is still unknown.

The sequence came from an adult with an advanced solid tumor such as melanoma, head and neck, liver or kidney cancer. The chain is built from TRBV6-1 and TRBJ2-5, with 10 bases fitting TRBD2. The starting material was CD4+ or CD8+ T cells sorted from blood, obtained in a trial of the OX40 agonist ivuxolimab. The CDR3 DNA reads TGTGCCAGCAGTGATTATACTAGCGGGAATTTAGAGACCCAGTACTTC. Translating it yields CASSDYTSGNLETQYF.